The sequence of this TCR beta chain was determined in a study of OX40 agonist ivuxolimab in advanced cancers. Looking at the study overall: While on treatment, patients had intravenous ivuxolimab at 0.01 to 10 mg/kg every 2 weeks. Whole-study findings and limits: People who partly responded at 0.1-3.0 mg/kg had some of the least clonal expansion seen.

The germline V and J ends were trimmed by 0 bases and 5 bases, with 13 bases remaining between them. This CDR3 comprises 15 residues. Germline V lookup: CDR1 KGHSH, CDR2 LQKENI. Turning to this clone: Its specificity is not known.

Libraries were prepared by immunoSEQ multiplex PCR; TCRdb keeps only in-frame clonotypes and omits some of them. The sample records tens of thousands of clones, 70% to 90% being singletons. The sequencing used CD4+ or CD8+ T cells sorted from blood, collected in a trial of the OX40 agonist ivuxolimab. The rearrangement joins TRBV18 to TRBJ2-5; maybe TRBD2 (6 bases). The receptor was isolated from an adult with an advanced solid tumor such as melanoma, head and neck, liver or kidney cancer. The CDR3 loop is CASSPPPSRGETQYF. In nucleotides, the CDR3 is TGTGCCAGCTCACCACCTCCGAGTCGGGGGGAGACCCAGTACTTC.